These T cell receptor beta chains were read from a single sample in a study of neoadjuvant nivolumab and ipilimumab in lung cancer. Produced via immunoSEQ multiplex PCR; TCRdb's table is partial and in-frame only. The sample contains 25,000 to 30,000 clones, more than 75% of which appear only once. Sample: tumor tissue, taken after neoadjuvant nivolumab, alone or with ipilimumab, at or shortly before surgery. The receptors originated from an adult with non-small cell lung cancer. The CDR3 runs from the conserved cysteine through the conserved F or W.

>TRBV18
CASSPGTGENTEAFF
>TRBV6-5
CASSMDRVDEQYF
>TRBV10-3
CAIKLDSLINEQFF
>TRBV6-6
CASSYSNTGANVLTF
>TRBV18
CASSPELGQGNQPQHF
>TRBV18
CASSPTGQGGNGYTF
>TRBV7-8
CASSLMVRGSYEQYF
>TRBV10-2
CASSEGTSGRRAQYF
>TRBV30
CAWRSAGGTVAGNQPQHF
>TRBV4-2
CASSPSTTVSYEQYF